These 19 T cell receptor beta chains originate from one sample sequenced in a study of cytomegalovirus exposure and HLA in healthy donors. 13 Jbeta primers and 60 Vbeta primers were used for the PCR. Data came from immunoSEQ multiplex PCR; TCRdb stores just in-frame clones and leaves some out. The sample table includes around 88,000 clones. Sequencing was done on a sample of PBMCs. Receptors were obtained from a girl aged 10 to 17 in good health and CMV-seropositive.

CDR3 residues: CASSPSGVGYEQYF. CDR3 DNA: TGTGCCAGCAGTCCTAGCGGGGTAGGCTACGAGCAGTACTTC. The chain uses TRBV7-3 and TRBJ2-7; 9 bases are shared with TRBD2. Germline trimming cut 6 bases from V and 3 bases from J; bases unmatched to any gene: 6. Germline V gene lookup returns CDR1 SGHTA and CDR2 FQGTGA. The CDR3 has 14 amino acids.

V is TRBV4-3 and J is TRBJ1-3; D remains ambiguous. Germline loops: CDR1 LGHNA, CDR2 YSLEER. This CDR3 is built from 16 residues. Trimming removed 0 bases at V and 4 bases at J, with 13 bases between. The CDR3 nucleotides are TGCGCCAGCAGCCAAGATTCCCAGAGGCCGGGAAACACCATATATTTT. This gives the protein CASSQDSQRPGNTIYF.

Notes on this clone: Different DNA sequences within this sample yield the same CDR3. This rearrangement joins TRBV9 to TRBJ2-1; the D is unclear. The length of the CDR3 is 12 residues. CDR1 and CDR2 from the germline V gene are SGDLS and YYNGEE. Trimming pared 7 bases from V and 5 bases from J, leaving 10 bases between. This CDR3 reads CASSVSDNEQFF. CDR3 nucleotide sequence: TGTGCCAGCTCCGTTTCAGACAATGAGCAGTTCTTC.

This rearrangement joins TRBV11-3 to TRBJ1-6; tentatively, D is TRBD1 (6 bases). The CDR3 extends over 13 amino acids. The V end lost 0 bases, the J end lost 15 bases, and 12 bases lay between the germline ends. Germline loops: CDR1 SGHNT, CDR2 YENEEA. DNA for the CDR3: TGTGCCAGCAGCTTAGATGCCGGGACACTCCTCCACTTT. As protein: CASSLDAGTLLHF.

The V and J genes are TRBV7-2 and TRBJ1-6, with TRBD1 matching 9 bases. After removal of 5 bases from V and 7 bases from J, the junction contained 6 bases not matched to a gene. The germline CDR1 and CDR2 sequences are SGHTA and FQGNSA. The CDR3 extends over 15 amino acids. The CDR3 loop reads CASSPTGQGNSPLHF. The CDR3 DNA follows: TGTGCCAGCAGCCCCACGGGACAGGGAAATTCACCCCTCCACTTT.

V is TRBV5-6 and J is TRBJ2-1, with 8 positions matching TRBD1. The germline CDR1 and CDR2 sequences are SGHDT and YYEEEE. J lost 8 bases, V lost 2 bases, and 12 bases had no gene match. The CDR3 covers 16 residues. CDR3: CASSFWVGTGLDEQFF. CDR3 nucleotides: TGTGCCAGCAGCTTTTGGGTCGGGACAGGTCTTGATGAGCAGTTCTTC.

V and J are TRBV7-2 and TRBJ2-7; no clear D gene. The CDR3 is 13 residues long. The germline gives CDR1 SGHTA, CDR2 FQGNSA. Trimming shortened V by 1 base and J by 3 bases, and 7 bases separated the two germline ends. The DNA for the CDR3 is TGTGCCAGCAGCTTAGGGCTAGTCTACGAGCAGTACGTC. Amino acids: CASSLGLVYEQYV.

The V call is TRBV7-9, the J call TRBJ1-2; TRBD1 agrees at 10 bases. This CDR3 region has 15 residues. The ends lost 4 bases at V and 5 bases at J; junction bases unmatched: 7. Germline-derived CDR1 and CDR2 are SEHNR and FQNEAQ (reference sequence). The CDR3 region is CASSYQRQGAYGYTF. CDR3 sequence (DNA): TGTGCCAGCAGCTACCAGCGACAGGGGGCTTATGGCTACACCTTC.

The rearrangement uses TRBV28 and TRBJ2-5; the D gene is possibly TRBD2 (7 bases). Germline V gene lookup returns CDR1 MDHEN and CDR2 SYDVKM. Trimming left V 2 bases short and J 3 bases short, with 13 bases between. The CDR3 has 15 amino acids. CDR3 region: CASSLGGLAEETQYF. CDR3 nucleotide sequence: TGTGCCAGCAGTTTAGGGGGCCTAGCGGAAGAGACCCAGTACTTC.

Of note for this clone: A junction boundary mismatches the germline segment, possibly from a read error. V gene TRBV13 combines with J gene TRBJ1-1; D is ambiguous. The CDR3 is made up of 14 amino acids. The germline V gene encodes CDR1 PRHDT and CDR2 FYEKMQ (reference sequence). The CDR3 bases are TGTGCCAGCAGCCTAATGACAAGGCCCACTGAAGATTTCTTT. Translation gives CASSLMTRPTEDFF.

This rearrangement joins TRBV29-1 to TRBJ2-1; TRBD2 aligns across 8 bases. The CDR3 loop spans 13 amino acids. Germline-derived CDR1 and CDR2 are SQVTM and ANQGSEA. The V gene end was trimmed by 6 bases and the J gene end by 3 bases; junction bases not matched to a gene: 4. The CDR3: CSVAGGYYNEQFF. The CDR3, as DNA: TGCAGCGTGGCGGGGGGATACTACAATGAGCAGTTCTTC.

This chain connects TRBV29-1 to TRBJ2-5, with TRBD1 matching 9 bases. Gene TRBJ2-7 matches the end of the DNA better, so the J call may be wrong. This CDR3 has 13 amino acids. Germline assignment: CDR1 SQVTM and CDR2 ANQGSEA. CDR3 in DNA: TGCAGCGTTAATGGACAGGGGAGTGGCGAGCAGTACTTC. It yields the protein CSVNGQGSGEQYF.

The rearrangement links TRBV6-1 to TRBJ2-5, with D hard to call. V shed 3 bases and J shed 7 bases, with 9 bases lying between them. The CDR3 consists of 12 residues. Germline CDR1 MNHNS, CDR2 SASEGT. The CDR3 region is CASSDYRSTQYF. In DNA form, the CDR3 reads TGTGCCAGCAGTGATTACAGATCGACCCAGTACTTC.

V gene TRBV11-2 combines with J gene TRBJ2-7; D unclear. Trimming took off 1 base at V and 3 bases at J, with 7 bases between the two ends. This CDR3 spans 13 amino acids. Germline loops: CDR1 SGHAT, CDR2 FQNNGV. CDR3 sequence: CASSLGFYYEQYV. For the CDR3, the DNA is TGTGCCAGCAGCTTAGGATTCTACTACGAGCAGTACGTC.

The chain employs TRBV18 and TRBJ2-1; 11 positions match TRBD2. The CDR3 runs 14 residues. Germline values: CDR1 KGHSH, CDR2 LQKENI. V was clipped by 6 bases and J by 6 bases; unmatched bases: 4. CDR3 protein: CASSLGTSGNEQFF. The CDR3 nucleotides are TGTGCCAGCTCGCTCGGGACTAGCGGCAATGAGCAGTTCTTC.

The V gene is TRBV6-5, the J gene TRBJ2-7; 8 bases are a match to TRBD1. CDR3 length: 14 amino acids. CDR1 and CDR2 from the germline V gene are MNHEY and SVGAGI. Trimming cost V 6 bases and J 2 bases; bases outside gene matches: 6. The CDR3 reads CASRSGTGTYEQYF. CDR3 sequence (DNA): TGTGCCAGCAGGTCCGGGACAGGAACCTACGAGCAGTACTTC.

The chain couples TRBV4-3 to TRBJ1-1, with D perhaps TRBD1 (6 bases). Trimming took off 3 bases at V and 4 bases at J, with 15 bases between the two ends. The CDR3 extends over 15 amino acids. Germline-derived CDR1 and CDR2 are LGHNA and YSLEER. The CDR3, as DNA: TGCGCCAGCAGCCACACGGAAAGGGGGGGCACTGAAGCTTTCTTT. This sequence encodes CASSHTERGGTEAFF.

The chain is built from TRBV10-3 and TRBJ2-7; 9 bases map to TRBD2. With V trimmed by 7 bases and J by 3 bases, 7 bases remained unmatched. Germline V lookup: CDR1 ENHRY, CDR2 SYGVKD. CDR3 length: 14 amino acids. The CDR3 here is CAIKAGGSHYEQYF. CDR3 DNA: TGTGCCATCAAAGCGGGGGGCTCGCACTACGAGCAGTACTTC.

The chain has TRBV2 and TRBJ1-1; D call uncertain. CDR1 and CDR2 (germline): SNHLY, FYNNEI. V was cut by 3 bases and J by 1 base, with 9 bases left in between. This CDR3 is 14 amino acids long. The CDR3 sequence: CASSEGQRNTEAFF. CDR3 nucleotide sequence: TGTGCCAGCAGTGAGGGCCAGAGGAACACTGAAGCTTTCTTT.